Following are 19 T cell receptor beta chains from one sample sequenced in a study of blood T cell repertoires in COVID-19. Assay: immunoSEQ multiplex PCR; the TCRdb copy retains only in-frame clones and omits some. The data contain 350,000 to 400,000 clones, around 89% of them singletons. Input material: PBMCs or T cells enriched from blood (not recorded which). Receptors originate from a woman in her late teens or twenties who had recovered from COVID-19.

To note about this clone: The same CDR3 also results from other DNA sequences found in this sample. This chain joins TRBV2 and TRBJ2-7, with no clear D. The CDR3 spans 14 residues. Germline-derived CDR1 and CDR2 are SNHLY and FYNNEI. V shed 2 bases and J shed 1 base, with 9 bases lying between them. CDR3: CASSETGGSYEQYF. The CDR3 nucleotides are TGTGCCAGCAGTGAAACCGGCGGATCCTACGAGCAGTACTTC.

This clone was picked up one time. The CDR3 reads CASSITPSQGKETQYF. In DNA, the CDR3 is TGTGCCAGTAGTATAACCCCCTCGCAGGGGAAAGAGACCCAGTACTTC. The chain uses TRBV19 and TRBJ2-5; D is perhaps TRBD1 (6 bases). The CDR3 loop spans 16 amino acids. Germline CDR1 is LNHDA and CDR2 is SQIVND (reference sequence). Trimming cost V 2 bases and J 3 bases, with 16 bases left between them.

This clone was detected once. This chain's CDR3 is CASSLAIAASGNTIYF. CDR3 DNA: TGCGCCAGCAGCTTGGCGATTGCGGCCTCTGGAAACACCATATATTTT. The chain joins TRBV5-1 to TRBJ1-3; D is unclear. V lost 0 bases to trimming and J lost 0 bases, with 10 bases between them. Germline V lookup: CDR1 SGHRS, CDR2 YFSETQ. The CDR3 is 16 residues long.

The chain combines TRBV5-1 with TRBJ2-7, with D tentatively TRBD2 (6 bases). The CDR3 has 18 residues. Looked up from germline, CDR1 is SGHRS and CDR2 is YFSETQ. V gave up 1 base and J gave up 0 bases, with 20 bases separating them. The CDR3: CASSLFLGSGVLSYEQYF. In DNA, the CDR3 is TGCGCCAGCAGCTTGTTTTTGGGGTCGGGGGTCCTCTCCTACGAGCAGTACTTC.

This chain connects TRBV4-3 to TRBJ1-2; 8 bases fit TRBD1. The germline gives CDR1 LGHNA, CDR2 YSLEER. The CDR3 loop spans 16 amino acids. After removal of 0 bases from V and 3 bases from J, the junction contained 6 bases not matched to a gene. The CDR3 nucleotides are TGCGCCAGCAGCCAAGATGGCGACAGGGGACACTATGGCTACACCTTC. It encodes CASSQDGDRGHYGYTF.

This sequence joins TRBV29-1 and TRBJ1-2; 8 bases match TRBD1. The CDR3 has 13 amino acids. Germline V gives CDR1 SQVTM, CDR2 ANQGSEA. Trimming at V came to 5 bases and at J to 4 bases, leaving 6 bases not matched to a gene. The CDR3 coding sequence is TGCAGCGTTCAGGGGGCGCTGGGCTATGGCTACACCTTC. Amino acid sequence: CSVQGALGYGYTF.

The chain has TRBV5-1 and TRBJ2-7; 7 nucleotides match TRBD1. V dropped 0 bases and J dropped 0; count of bases not matched to a gene: 6. Per the germline V gene, CDR1 is SGHRS and CDR2 is YFSETQ. This CDR3 contains 16 residues. CDR3 amino acids: CASSLGSTGSSYEQYF. In DNA, the CDR3 is TGCGCCAGCAGCTTGGGCTCGACAGGGAGCTCCTACGAGCAGTACTTC.

This sequence joins TRBV3-1 (or the pseudogene TRBV3-2) and TRBJ2-6, with D hard to call. Trimming removed 1 base from V and 1 base from J, with 11 bases in between. The germline V gene has CDR1 LGHDT and CDR2 YNNKEL (reference sequence). CDR3 size: 17 residues. The CDR3 region is CASSQGLRRSGANVLTF. For the CDR3, the DNA is TGTGCCAGCAGCCAAGGTTTGAGGAGATCTGGGGCCAACGTCCTGACTTTC.

This sequence joins TRBV7-2 and TRBJ2-7; TRBD2 is a possible D gene (7 bases). Germline V gene sequence: CDR1 SGHTA, CDR2 FQGNSA. The CDR3 extends over 14 amino acids. V dropped 2 bases and J dropped 7 bases, with 15 bases sitting between them. In DNA, the CDR3 is TGTGCCAGCAGCTTATGGGGGGGGCTTTTGGAGCAGTACTTC. Translating gives CASSLWGGLLEQYF.

The chain joins TRBV6-5 to TRBJ1-6; D is uncertain. Germline V gene data show CDR1 as MNHEY and CDR2 as SVGAGI. Trimming took off 2 bases at V and 6 bases at J, with 11 bases between the two ends. The CDR3 covers 15 residues. CDR3 DNA: TGTGCCAGCAGTTACGAAGGAGATCTTAATTCACCCCTCCACTTT. It specifies CASSYEGDLNSPLHF.

This chain connects TRBV5-4 to TRBJ1-4; D not resolved. Trimming pared 6 bases from V and 0 bases from J, leaving 6 bases between. This CDR3 contains 13 residues. The germline V gene encodes CDR1 SGHNT and CDR2 YYREEE (reference sequence). CDR3 protein: CASKGATNEKLFF. CDR3 bases: TGTGCCAGCAAGGGAGCAACTAATGAAAAACTGTTTTTT.

The J gene is TRBJ1-6, the V gene TRBV30, with 10 bases that match TRBD1. The CDR3 loop spans 13 amino acids. Germline CDR1 is GTSNPN and CDR2 is SVGIG (reference sequence). V dropped 5 bases and J dropped 9; count of bases not matched to a gene: 4. CDR3 sequence: CAWDRGLGSPLHF. The CDR3 DNA is TGTGCCTGGGACAGGGGGCTGGGTTCACCCCTCCACTTT.

The chain employs TRBV28 and TRBJ1-2; D unresolved. The ends were cut back, 6 bases at V and 5 bases at J, with 25 bases in the middle. The CDR3 runs to 17 residues. Germline CDR1 MDHEN, CDR2 SYDVKM. Written as DNA, the CDR3 is TGTGCCAGCAGCCCCCGTCCGATCACCCACTACTTGTATGGCTACACCTTC. Protein: CASSPRPITHYLYGYTF.

Here the CDR3 DNA reads TGTGCCAGCAGCGGTTACGGGACAGTGTTGAACACCGGGGAGCTGTTTTTT. Its protein is CASSGYGTVLNTGELFF. This rearrangement joins TRBV9 to TRBJ2-2; 7 nucleotides match TRBD1. This CDR3 region has 17 residues. Germline V gene data show CDR1 as SGDLS and CDR2 as YYNGEE. V dropped 3 bases and J dropped 1; count of bases not matched to a gene: 9.

The rearrangement uses TRBV7-3 and TRBJ2-1, with D tentatively TRBD2 (6 bases). V shed 5 bases and J shed 0 bases, with 11 bases lying between them. The germline CDR1 and CDR2 sequences are SGHTA and FQGTGA. CDR3 length: 15 residues. For the CDR3, the DNA is TGTGCCAGCAGCCAGGGACTCAGCTCCTACAATGAGCAGTTCTTC. It codes for CASSQGLSSYNEQFF.

The CDR3 DNA reads TGTGCCAGCAGCTTAGACGGCAATCAGCCCCAGCATTTT. It codes for CASSLDGNQPQHF. The chain combines TRBV11-2 with TRBJ1-5; D is ambiguous. The CDR3 is made up of 13 amino acids. V was pared by 0 bases and J by 2 bases, with 2 bases between. Germline loops: CDR1 SGHAT, CDR2 FQNNGV.

This rearrangement joins TRBV18 to TRBJ2-5; D gene uncertain. CDR3 length: 11 amino acids. Trimming left V 4 bases short and J 4 bases short, with 4 bases between. The germline V gene has CDR1 KGHSH and CDR2 LQKENI. CDR3: CASSRPETQYF. The CDR3 region has the DNA TGTGCCAGCTCACGGCCAGAGACCCAGTACTTC.

The rearrangement joins TRBV18 to TRBJ2-2, with D tentatively TRBD2 (5 bases). The CDR3 consists of 14 residues. V lost 3 bases to trimming and J lost 2 bases, with 7 bases between them. Germline CDR1 is KGHSH and CDR2 is LQKENI. The CDR3 protein is CASSPDFNTGELFF. CDR3 bases: TGTGCCAGCTCACCGGACTTTAACACCGGGGAGCTGTTTTTT. The whole variable domain, remainder taken from reference TRBV18 and TRBJ2-2, is NAGVMQNPRHLVRRRGQEARLRCSPMKGHSHVYWYRQLPEEGLKFMVYLQKENIIDESGMPKERFSAEFPKEGPSILRIQQVVRGDSAAYFCASSPDFNTGELFFGEGSRLTVL.

V gene TRBV21-1 combines with J gene TRBJ1-6; the tabulated D call, TRBD1, remains unverified against the DNA. TRBV21-1 is noted as a pseudogene. There are 16 residues in the CDR3. CDR3 nucleotides: TGTGCCAGCAGCGCAAAACAGGGGATTCGGAATTCACCCCTCCACTTT. It yields the protein CASSAKQGIRNSPLHF.